These 30 T cell receptor beta chains share one sample of origin, sequenced in a study of identical twins. TCRdb independently ran MiXCR on the 5' RACE reads; one entry per CDR3 protein. The top ten hold over 10% of the sample, which has roughly 720,000 distinct CDR3 sequences, 15% to 20% seen once. These data were likewise used in another study, on T cells expressing NK-cell markers.

The source material was PBMCs. Receptor source: a woman in her late teens or twenties in good health.

The V gene is TRBV20-1, the J gene TRBJ1-6, with TRBD1 matching over 7 bases. The CDR3 has 13 residues. Trimming at V came to 3 bases and at J to 7 bases, leaving 3 bases not matched to a gene. Germline values: CDR1 DFQATT, CDR2 SNEGSKA (reference sequence). The CDR3, as DNA: TGCAGTGCTAGTCAGGGGGTGAATTCACCCCTCCACTTT. It translates to CSASQGVNSPLHF.

This clonotype has just a few counts. The genes are TRBV29-1 and TRBJ2-2, with 12 bases fitting TRBD2. With 7 bases clipped from V and 5 bases from J, the junction kept 8 bases outside the gene matches. CDR1 and CDR2 (germline): SQVTM, ANQGSEA. The CDR3 length is 15 residues. The CDR3 nucleotides are TGCAGCGGTCTAGCGGGAGGGCTACAGACCGGGGAGCTGTTTTTT. Its translation: CSGLAGGLQTGELFF.

This clonotype was seen many times. The chain combines TRBV7-3 with TRBJ2-3, with 7 positions matching TRBD2. The CDR3 has 12 residues. The V gene end was trimmed by 5 bases and the J gene end by 10 bases; junction bases not matched to a gene: 6. The germline V gene has CDR1 SGHTA and CDR2 FQGTGA. The CDR3: CASSTGLVPQYF. The CDR3 DNA follows: TGTGCCAGCAGCACAGGACTAGTGCCGCAGTATTTT.

This clonotype was observed a handful of times. V usage is TRBV10-1 and J usage is TRBJ1-1, with TRBD1 identical over 7 bases. There are 14 residues in the CDR3. Germline V gene data show CDR1 as WNHNN and CDR2 as SYGVQD (reference sequence). V shed 6 bases, J shed 1 base, and the junction held 5 bases outside the gene matches. The CDR3 nucleotides are TGCGCCAGCAGGGCCGGGACAGAGAACACTGAAGCTTTCTTT. Protein sequence: CASRAGTENTEAFF.

This sequence joins TRBV29-1 and TRBJ1-1; 7 bases are shared with TRBD1. The CDR3 covers 14 residues. Germline V gene lookup returns CDR1 SQVTM and CDR2 ANQGSEA. Trimming cost V 6 bases and J 2 bases; bases outside gene matches: 9. The CDR3 reads CSVATGVSNTEAFF. The CDR3 bases are TGCAGCGTGGCCACAGGGGTCTCCAACACTGAAGCTTTCTTT.

This chain links TRBV18 with TRBJ2-1, with 7 bases fitting TRBD1. The V gene end was trimmed by 7 bases and the J gene end by 7 bases; junction bases not matched to a gene: 13. Germline V gene sequence: CDR1 KGHSH, CDR2 LQKENI. The CDR3 extends over 15 amino acids. The CDR3 sequence is CASLPQGVKSNEQFF. CDR3 DNA sequence: TGTGCCAGCTTGCCTCAGGGGGTCAAATCAAATGAGCAGTTCTTC.

The chain couples TRBV5-1 to TRBJ1-1; no definite D call. Trimming took 2 bases from V and 6 from J, leaving 11 bases between them. The CDR3 consists of 13 residues. CDR1 is SGHRS and CDR2 is YFSETQ in the germline V gene. CDR3 protein: CASSFQVEAEAFF. The CDR3 DNA sequence: TGCGCCAGCAGCTTCCAGGTGGAAGCTGAAGCTTTCTTT.

This clonotype was seen a handful of times. The rearrangement joins TRBV29-1 to TRBJ1-2; possibly TRBD1 for D (6 bases). Germline V gene data show CDR1 as SQVTM and CDR2 as ANQGSEA. The CDR3 runs to 16 residues. The V and J ends lost 4 bases and 8 bases respectively, with 26 bases between them. CDR3 in amino acids: CSVGQLDSVSLGGYTF. For the CDR3, the DNA is TGCAGCGTTGGGCAGCTGGACAGCGTTTCCCTGGGGGGCTACACCTTC.

The CDR3 is CASSRIKRQTNTGELFF. The DNA for the CDR3 is TGTGCCAGCAGCCGCATTAAAAGACAGACGAACACCGGGGAGCTGTTTTTT. The V call is TRBV6-1, the J call TRBJ2-2, with a tentative D call TRBD1 (5 bases). Germline loops: CDR1 MNHNS, CDR2 SASEGT. The CDR3 length is 17 residues. Deletions cut 6 bases from V and 0 bases from J, with 17 bases between.

The CDR3 sequence: CASSLGANPYNEQFF. The CDR3, as DNA: TGTGCCAGCAGCTTAGGGGCGAACCCCTACAATGAGCAGTTCTTC. The rearrangement uses TRBV7-2 and TRBJ2-1; no clear D gene. The germline CDR1 and CDR2 sequences are SGHTA and FQGNSA. The CDR3 sequence is 15 residues long. V lost 1 base to trimming and J lost 2 bases, with 9 bases between them.

The chain uses TRBV5-4 and TRBJ2-1, with D perhaps TRBD2 (6 bases). The V end lost 4 bases, the J end lost 0 bases, and 11 bases lay between the germline ends. The CDR3 is 15 residues long. Looked up from germline, CDR1 is SGHNT and CDR2 is YYREEE (reference sequence). This chain's CDR3 is CASSRVAASYNEQFF. CDR3 in DNA: TGTGCCAGCAGCAGGGTAGCGGCCTCCTACAATGAGCAGTTCTTC.

This clonotype was observed a few times. This chain links TRBV11-1 with TRBJ2-1; perhaps TRBD2 as D (5 bases). Looked up from germline, CDR1 is SGHAT and CDR2 is FQDESV (reference sequence). Trimming stripped 3 bases from V and 0 bases from J, with 18 bases between. The CDR3 consists of 18 residues. CDR3 sequence reads: CASSFATDSYPSYNEQFF. As DNA, the CDR3 is TGTGCCAGCAGCTTCGCGACGGACTCCTACCCCTCCTACAATGAGCAGTTCTTC.

This clonotype was counted between two and nine times. The gene calls are TRBV3-1 and TRBJ2-5; tentatively, D is TRBD2 (6 bases). The germline V and J ends were trimmed by 4 bases and 3 bases, with 15 bases remaining between them. The germline CDR1 and CDR2 sequences are LGHDT and YNNKEL (reference sequence). This CDR3 contains 15 residues. The chain's CDR3 is CASSRISEGEETQYF. The CDR3 DNA reads TGTGCCAGCAGCCGAATCTCGGAGGGAGAAGAGACCCAGTACTTC.

The chain's CDR3 is CASTKDRNSYEQYF. DNA of the CDR3: TGTGCCAGCACCAAGGACAGGAACTCCTACGAGCAGTACTTC. The chain joins TRBV25-1 to TRBJ2-7, with 7 bases identical to TRBD1. Looked up from germline, CDR1 is MGHDK and CDR2 is SYGVNS. Unmatched junction bases numbered 6, after V lost 7 bases and J lost 0 bases. The CDR3 runs to 14 residues.

This clonotype was counted between two and nine times. The chain combines TRBV18 with TRBJ2-2; D may be TRBD2 (6 bases). CDR1 is KGHSH, CDR2 LQKENI, per germline. CDR3 size: 15 residues. The V end lost 4 bases, the J end lost 6 bases, and 15 bases lay between the germline ends. This CDR3 reads CASSRDGGGAGELFF. The CDR3 nucleotides are TGTGCCAGCTCACGGGACGGTGGAGGGGCCGGGGAGCTGTTTTTT.

This clonotype was observed a handful of times. The chain recombines TRBV27 with TRBJ2-1, with TRBD2 as a possible D gene (6 bases). V dropped 1 base and J dropped 10 bases, with 11 bases sitting between them. Germline CDR1 MNHEY, CDR2 SMNVEV (reference sequence). The CDR3 consists of 13 residues. CDR3 DNA: TGTGCCAGCAGTTTATTTACGGGAGAAGAGCAGTTCTTC. This codes for CASSLFTGEEQFF.

This clonotype was recorded a few times. This chain links TRBV10-2 with TRBJ1-6; D possibly corresponds to TRBD1 (6 bases). The CDR3 has 14 amino acids. Germline CDR1 is WSHSY and CDR2 is SAAADI. Trimming stripped 3 bases from V and 10 bases from J, with 13 bases between. CDR3 protein: CASSEGGEGSPLHF. The CDR3 coding sequence is TGCGCCAGCAGTGAAGGGGGGGAGGGCTCACCCCTCCACTTT.

The CDR3 protein is CASSKGQGGQTGELFF. CDR3 nucleotides: TGTGCCAGCAGTAAAGGACAGGGTGGGCAGACCGGGGAGCTGTTTTTT. The chain recombines TRBV6-1 with TRBJ2-2, with 8 bases lining up with TRBD1. Germline lookup yields CDR1 MNHNS and CDR2 SASEGT. CDR3 length: 16 residues. V trimming: 5 bases; J trimming: 5 bases; junction bases outside the gene matches: 10.

This clonotype was observed a few times. The chain joins TRBV20-1 to TRBJ2-1, with 9 positions matching TRBD2. This CDR3 region has 15 residues. After removal of 0 bases from V and 8 bases from J, the junction contained 8 bases not matched to a gene. Germline CDR1 DFQATT, CDR2 SNEGSKA (reference sequence). CDR3 region: CSARDPRREGDEQFF. In DNA form, the CDR3 reads TGCAGTGCTAGAGATCCTAGGCGGGAGGGGGATGAGCAGTTCTTC.

The genes are TRBV7-2 and TRBJ2-3; D call uncertain. CDR1 is SGHTA and CDR2 is FQGNSA in the germline V gene. There are 13 residues in the CDR3. V lost 1 base to trimming and J lost 7 bases, with 9 bases between them. This chain's CDR3 is CASSLVFIHTQYF. CDR3 nucleotides: TGTGCCAGCAGCTTAGTCTTCATCCATACGCAGTATTTT.

The chain has TRBV4-3 and TRBJ2-5, with unresolved D. The germline CDR1 and CDR2 sequences are LGHNA and YSLEER. The CDR3 covers 15 residues. Trimming pared 0 bases from V and 5 bases from J, leaving 13 bases between. This CDR3 is CASSQDWVWLETQYF. The CDR3 DNA reads as TGCGCCAGCAGCCAAGATTGGGTCTGGTTGGAGACCCAGTACTTC.

This clonotype has a handful of counts. J is TRBJ2-7 and V is TRBV29-1; 15 nucleotides align to TRBD2. The CDR3 is 17 amino acids. Germline assignment: CDR1 SQVTM and CDR2 ANQGSEA. V dropped 6 bases and J dropped 0; count of bases not matched to a gene: 9. CDR3 nucleotide sequence: TGCAGCGTCCAAGTGGGGACTAGCGGGAGGTCCTCCTACGAGCAGTACTTC. This translates into CSVQVGTSGRSSYEQYF.

This rearrangement joins TRBV20-1 to TRBJ2-6; no clear D gene. Germline V CDR1 and CDR2: DFQATT, SNEGSKA (reference sequence). V was cut by 5 bases and J by 0 bases, with 8 bases left in between. The CDR3 covers 14 residues. CDR3 residues: CSAAEFSGANVLTF. As DNA, the CDR3 is TGCAGTGCTGCAGAATTCTCTGGGGCCAACGTCCTGACTTTC.

This clonotype has more than one count but fewer than ten. The chain carries TRBV29-1 and TRBJ2-7, with D uncertain. Germline CDR1 is SQVTM and CDR2 is ANQGSEA. The V gene lost 3 bases and the J gene lost 1 base, with 4 bases spanning the gap. CDR3 size: 11 residues. Here the CDR3 reads CSVEESYEQYF. In nucleotides, the CDR3 is TGCAGCGTTGAGGAGTCCTACGAGCAGTACTTC.

This clonotype appeared a few times. This chain connects TRBV7-3 to TRBJ2-1, with D possibly matching TRBD2 (5 bases). Trimming left V 5 bases short and J 6 bases short, with 17 bases between. The CDR3 covers 15 residues. Germline V gives CDR1 SGHTA, CDR2 FQGTGA. Here the CDR3 reads CASSPAGRMGNEQFF. In nucleotides, the CDR3 is TGTGCCAGCAGCCCCGCGGGTAGGATGGGCAATGAGCAGTTCTTC.

This sequence joins TRBV9 and TRBJ2-2, with unresolved D. V lost 0 bases and J 9 bases, leaving 15 bases between the germline ends. This CDR3 comprises 15 residues. The V gene's germline CDR1 is SGDLS and CDR2 YYNGEE. The CDR3 loop is CASSVAPDVHRELFF. The CDR3 nucleotides are TGTGCCAGCAGCGTAGCACCGGACGTACACCGGGAGCTGTTTTTT.

This clonotype appeared a few times. The chain is built from TRBV7-9 and TRBJ1-2; D gene ambiguous. This CDR3 contains 12 residues. CDR1 and CDR2 from the germline V gene are SEHNR and FQNEAQ (reference sequence). V was shortened by 5 bases and J by 6 bases, with 10 bases between the two germline ends. The CDR3 loop is CASSGQYDGYTF. Here the CDR3 DNA reads TGTGCCAGCAGCGGGCAGTACGATGGCTACACCTTC.

The rearrangement uses TRBV12-3 or TRBV12-4 and TRBJ2-1; tentative D call: TRBD2 (6 bases). V lost 6 bases to trimming and J lost 0 bases, with 21 bases between them. The CDR3 covers 18 residues. This CDR3 reads CASRKGGGTLSSYNEQFF. CDR3 DNA sequence: TGTGCCAGCAGAAAGGGCGGCGGGACCTTAAGCTCCTACAATGAGCAGTTCTTC.

The genes are TRBV20-1 and TRBJ2-7; D possibly corresponds to TRBD1 (5 bases). This CDR3 contains 11 residues. Looked up from germline, CDR1 is DFQATT and CDR2 is SNEGSKA (reference sequence). Trimming took 3 bases from V and 3 from J, leaving 6 bases between them. The CDR3 DNA reads TGCAGTGCTAGCAGGGTCTACGAGCAGTACTTC. Translating it yields CSASRVYEQYF.

The sample holds a few counts of this clonotype. The chain recombines TRBV7-8 with TRBJ2-1; 10 nucleotides match TRBD2. CDR3 length equals 13 residues. V lost 10 bases and J lost 6; bases outside the gene matches: 6. Germline CDR1 is SGHVS and CDR2 is FQNEAQ. The CDR3 DNA reads TGTGCCACCGCTAGCGGGAGCCGCAATGAGCAGTTCTTC. This sequence encodes CATASGSRNEQFF.